The 3 T cell receptor beta chains listed next were all sequenced from one sample in a study of cytomegalovirus exposure and HLA in healthy donors. The PCR ran on 60 Vbeta and 13 Jbeta primers. The assay was immunoSEQ multiplex PCR, and TCRdb's table has in-frame clones only and misses some. The sample lists around 67,000 clones, approximately 81% seen once, with 22% in the top ten. Material: PBMCs. The receptors originated from a woman aged 25 to 39 in good health and CMV-seropositive.

The chain combines TRBV29-1 with TRBJ1-1, with D tentatively TRBD1 (5 bases). This CDR3 region has 11 residues. The germline gives CDR1 SQVTM, CDR2 ANQGSEA. The V end lost 3 bases, the J end lost 6 bases, and 8 bases lay between the germline ends. The CDR3 DNA reads as TGCAGCGTTGACCCGGGGGCTGAAGCTTTCTTT. This codes for CSVDPGAEAFF.

The chain employs TRBV28 and TRBJ2-2; D is possibly TRBD2 (6 bases). The germline gives CDR1 MDHEN, CDR2 SYDVKM. Trimming removed 1 base at V and 2 bases at J, with 11 bases between. CDR3 length equals 16 residues. CDR3 DNA: TGTGCCAGCAGTTTATCCCTCGGGACTAACACCGGGGAGCTGTTTTTT. Residues: CASSLSLGTNTGELFF.

The chain carries TRBV13 and TRBJ2-4; 14 bases are a match to TRBD2. The ends lost 5 bases at V and 9 bases at J; junction bases unmatched: 9. CDR3 length: 16 amino acids. CDR1 PRHDT and CDR2 FYEKMQ come from the germline V gene (reference sequence). In nucleotides, the CDR3 is TGTGCCAGCAGCCCTCGACTAGCGGGAGGGCCCGGCATTCAGTACTTC. Its translation is CASSPRLAGGPGIQYF.